This T cell receptor beta chain was sequenced in a study of OX40 agonist ivuxolimab in advanced cancers. Study at large: An agonistic human IgG2 monoclonal antibody against OX40 (CD134) was given. The study's findings and limits: At 0.1 to 3.0 mg/kg, CD4+ and CD8+ blood T cells expanded clonally by week 6. Among the least clonally expanded were partial responders at 0.1-3.0 mg/kg.

Trimming at V came to 5 bases and at J to 5 bases, leaving 8 bases not matched to a gene. Germline-derived CDR1 and CDR2 are SGHTA and FQGNSA. This CDR3 has 16 residues. This clone appeared once. The antigen remains unidentified. Repertoires were generated with immunoSEQ multiplex PCR, while TCRdb's copy carries only in-frame clones and drops some. The sample carries about 15,000 clones, around 88% recorded once. V and J are TRBV7-2 and TRBJ2-1; 11 bases are a match to TRBD2. This TCR derives from an adult with an advanced solid tumor such as melanoma, head and neck, liver or kidney cancer. The sample was CD4+ or CD8+ T cells sorted from blood, taken in a trial of the OX40 agonist ivuxolimab. The DNA for the CDR3 is TGTGCCAGCAGCCGAACTGTAGCGGGAGGGGACAATGAGCAGTTCTTC. Translation: CASSRTVAGGDNEQFF.